The TCR beta chain described here comes from a study of blood T cell repertoires in COVID-19. Trimming removed 5 bases from V and 2 bases from J, with 11 bases in between. Per germline, CDR1 SEHNR and CDR2 FQNEAQ (reference sequence). The length of the CDR3 is 14 residues. Study processing details: Researchers report that nucleated cell counts were estimated from reference gene primer amplification. Method: immunoSEQ multiplex PCR; TCRdb's copy keeps in-frame clones and lacks some. That table supplies the V and J calls and clone size; D and trimming were determined from the DNA. Of about 310,000 clones listed, approximately 89% are singletons.

The origin of this receptor is a woman between 40 and 50 years old who had recovered from COVID-19. Sequencing was performed on PBMCs or T cells enriched from blood (not recorded which). The V call is TRBV7-9, the J call TRBJ2-3; D is unresolved. CDR3 nucleotides: TGTGCCAGCAGCCGCAGACTCGACACAGATACGCAGTATTTT. Protein product: CASSRRLDTDTQYF.